This T cell receptor beta chain stems from a study of beta chain features in type 1 diabetes. Study-wide results and caveats: Moderately but significantly shorter TCRB CDR3s were found in Type 1 diabetes patients in all four CD4+ subsets. HLA influence on TCRB rearrangement stayed unresolved here. Insertions were fewer and deletions more numerous at VDJ junctions in type 1 diabetes patients.

Note on this clone: Its antigen is unknown.

One heparinised draw, averaging roughly 100 mL, was taken per donor. Cell sorting via CD45RO/CCR7/CD25/CD127/CD95/CD27 was performed to obtain CD4+ naive, central memory, regulatory and stem cell-like memory cells. Germline V gene sequence: CDR1 SEHNR, CDR2 FQNEAQ (reference sequence). This CDR3 region has 12 residues. V lost 5 bases, J lost 3 bases, and 8 bases lay in between. What was sequenced were expressed TCRB transcripts, since all of the isolated RNA had been reverse transcribed. Sequenced by immunoSEQ multiplex PCR; TCRdb stores in-frame clones only, minus some. The table shows about 660,000 clones, with about 14% occurring only once.

The sequencing sample was made of naive CD4+ T cells from blood. The chain carries TRBV7-9 and TRBJ2-7; D not certain. This TCR was recovered from a man aged 18-30 years with type 1 diabetes. The DNA for the CDR3 is TGTGCCAGCAGCACCGGGCTCTACGAGCAGTACTTC. Translating gives CASSTGLYEQYF.